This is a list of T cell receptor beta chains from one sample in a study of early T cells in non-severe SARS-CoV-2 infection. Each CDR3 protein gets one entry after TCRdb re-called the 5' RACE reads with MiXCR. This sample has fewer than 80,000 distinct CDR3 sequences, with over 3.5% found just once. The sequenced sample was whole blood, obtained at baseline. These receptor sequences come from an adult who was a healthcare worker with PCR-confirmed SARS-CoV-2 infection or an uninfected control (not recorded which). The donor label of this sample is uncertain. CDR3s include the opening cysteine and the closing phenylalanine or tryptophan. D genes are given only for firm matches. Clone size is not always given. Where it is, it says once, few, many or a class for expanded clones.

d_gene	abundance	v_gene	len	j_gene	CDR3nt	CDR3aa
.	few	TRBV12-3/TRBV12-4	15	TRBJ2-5	TGTGCCAGCAGTGGGACTGTGGGGCAGCAAGAGACCCAGTACTTC	CASSGTVGQQETQYF
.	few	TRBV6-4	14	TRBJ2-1	TGTGCCAGCAGTGACTCGCGCAGATCCAATGAGCAGTTCTTC	CASSDSRRSNEQFF
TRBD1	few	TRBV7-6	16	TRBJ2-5	TGTGCCAGCAGGGATAGGAGGACAGGGAGTTTGGAGACCCAGTACTTC	CASRDRRTGSLETQYF
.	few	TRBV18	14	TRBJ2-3	TGTGCCAGCTCACCGCTTGGAGTTTCAGATACGCAGTATTTT	CASSPLGVSDTQYF
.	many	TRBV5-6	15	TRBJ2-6	TGTGCCAGCAGCTTCGGGGTCTCTGGGGCCAACGTCCTGACTTTC	CASSFGVSGANVLTF
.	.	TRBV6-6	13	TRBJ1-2	TGTGCCAGCAGTTACGCGCCAGACTATGGCTACACCTTC	CASSYAPDYGYTF
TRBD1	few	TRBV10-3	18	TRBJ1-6	TGTGCCATTTCCGGAGGACAGGGAGGTGGATCCTATAATTCACCCCTCCACTTT	CAISGGQGGGSYNSPLHF
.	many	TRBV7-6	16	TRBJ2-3	TGTGCCAGCAGCTTAAATTTGGGGAGAATTAGGGATACGCAGTATTTT	CASSLNLGRIRDTQYF
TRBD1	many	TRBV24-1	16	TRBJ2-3	TGTGCCACCAGTGAAGACAGGGTACTGGGCACAGATACGCAGTATTTT	CATSEDRVLGTDTQYF
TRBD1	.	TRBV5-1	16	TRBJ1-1	TGCGCCAGCAGCTCAATAAGCCCCGGGACAGGGTCTGAAGCTTTCTTT	CASSSISPGTGSEAFF
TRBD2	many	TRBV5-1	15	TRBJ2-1	TGCGCCAGCAGATCGACTAGCGGGGCGGGCAATGAGCAGTTCTTC	CASRSTSGAGNEQFF
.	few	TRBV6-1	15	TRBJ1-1	TGTGCCAGCAGTGATCCGACGCGGAGTGGCACTGAAGCTTTCTTT	CASSDPTRSGTEAFF
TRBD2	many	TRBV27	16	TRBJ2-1	TGTGCCAGCAGAACCCTAGCGGGGGTGACAAACAATGAGCAGTTCTTC	CASRTLAGVTNNEQFF
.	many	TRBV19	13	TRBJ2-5	TGTGCCAGTAGTGTCGGACGGAAAGAGACCCAGTACTTC	CASSVGRKETQYF
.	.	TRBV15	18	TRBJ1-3	TGTGCCACCAGCAGAGGGCCTCGGTCGGGGTTCTCTGGAAACACCATATATTTT	CATSRGPRSGFSGNTIYF
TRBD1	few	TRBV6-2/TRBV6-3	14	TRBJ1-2	TGTGCCAGCAGTTATCTGACAGGGACGGATGGCTACACCTTC	CASSYLTGTDGYTF
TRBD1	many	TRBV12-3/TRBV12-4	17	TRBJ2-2	TGTGCCAGCAGTCCCGAGGGGACAGGGGTTGACACCGGGGAGCTGTTTTTT	CASSPEGTGVDTGELFF
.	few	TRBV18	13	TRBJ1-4	TGTGCCAGCTCACAGGGGGGTCATGAAAAACTGTTTTTT	CASSQGGHEKLFF
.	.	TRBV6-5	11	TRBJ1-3	TGTGCCAGCAGTTACCACAACACCATATATTTT	CASSYHNTIYF
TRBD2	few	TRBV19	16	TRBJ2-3	TGTGCCAGTAGACGGACTAGCGGGGCCATCACAGATACGCAGTATTTT	CASRRTSGAITDTQYF
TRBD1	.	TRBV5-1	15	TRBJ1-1	TGCGCCAGCAGCAGCACCGGGACAGGGTTCACTGAAGCTTTCTTT	CASSSTGTGFTEAFF
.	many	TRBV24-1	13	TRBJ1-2	TGTGCCACCAGTGAGACGGCCCCTGGGGGCTACACCTTC	CATSETAPGGYTF
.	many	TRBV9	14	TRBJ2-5	TGTGCCAGCAGCGTAGGGACAGTCCAAGAGACCCAGTACTTC	CASSVGTVQETQYF
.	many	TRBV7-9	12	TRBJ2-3	TGTGCCAGCGGGGGGAGGACAGATACGCAGTATTTT	CASGGRTDTQYF
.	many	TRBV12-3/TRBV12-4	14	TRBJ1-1	TGTGCCAGCAGTTTGTATGATCTGAACACTGAAGCTTTCTTT	CASSLYDLNTEAFF
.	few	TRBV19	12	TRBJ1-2	TGTGCCAGTAGTAGCACGCCCGACCGCTACACCTTC	CASSSTPDRYTF
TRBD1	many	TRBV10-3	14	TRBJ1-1	TGTGCCATCAGTGAGTCGACAGGGCAAACTGAAGCTTTCTTT	CAISESTGQTEAFF
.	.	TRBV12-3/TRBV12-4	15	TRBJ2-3	TGTGCCACCACTCGTAAGGCAGGGGGGTCAGATACGCAGTATTTT	CATTRKAGGSDTQYF
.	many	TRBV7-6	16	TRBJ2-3	TGTGCCAGCAGCGACCCCGGGCGGGGAAGCACAGATACGCAGTATTTT	CASSDPGRGSTDTQYF
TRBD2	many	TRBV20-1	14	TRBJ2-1	TGCAGTGCTAGGACTAGCGGGGGGGGCAATGAGCAGTTCTTC	CSARTSGGGNEQFF
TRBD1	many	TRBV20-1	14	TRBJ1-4	TGCAGTTCCCCGGGACAGGGGCTCGGTGAAAAACTGTTTTTT	CSSPGQGLGEKLFF
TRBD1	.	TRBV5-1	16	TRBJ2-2	TGCGCCAGCAGCAGCCCAGGGGGCGCATTTACCGGGGAGCTGTTTTTT	CASSSPGGAFTGELFF
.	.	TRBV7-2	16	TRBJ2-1	TGTGCCAGCAGCTTAGCAGGCGGGGGGACAGACAATGAGCAGTTCTTC	CASSLAGGGTDNEQFF
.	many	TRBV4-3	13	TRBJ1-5	TGCGCCAGCAGCCAAGATCAGGGTCAGCCCCAGCATTTT	CASSQDQGQPQHF